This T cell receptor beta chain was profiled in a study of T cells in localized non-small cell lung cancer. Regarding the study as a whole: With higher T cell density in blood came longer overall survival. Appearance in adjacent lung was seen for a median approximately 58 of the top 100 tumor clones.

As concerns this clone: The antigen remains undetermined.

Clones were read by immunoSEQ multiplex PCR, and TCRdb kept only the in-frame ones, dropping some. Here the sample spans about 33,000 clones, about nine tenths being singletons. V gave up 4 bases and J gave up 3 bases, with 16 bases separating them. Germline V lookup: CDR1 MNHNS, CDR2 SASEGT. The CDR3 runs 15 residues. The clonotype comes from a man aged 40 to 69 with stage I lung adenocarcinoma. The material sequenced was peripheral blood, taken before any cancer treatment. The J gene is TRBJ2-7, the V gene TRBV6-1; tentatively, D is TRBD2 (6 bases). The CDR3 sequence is CASSARAGGFYEQYF. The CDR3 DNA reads TGTGCCAGCAGTGCAAGAGCGGGTGGGTTCTACGAGCAGTACTTC.